The 8 T cell receptor beta chains listed next were all sequenced from one sample in a study of OX40 agonist ivuxolimab in advanced cancers. The method was immunoSEQ multiplex PCR; TCRdb's version includes in-frame clones alone and lacks a portion of them. The sample includes under 65,000 clones, about 80% of them seen just once. The sample in question was CD4+ or CD8+ T cells sorted from blood, obtained in a trial of the OX40 agonist ivuxolimab. Source of these receptors: an adult with an advanced solid tumor such as melanoma, head and neck, liver or kidney cancer.

The chain has TRBV5-4 and TRBJ2-5; no definite D call. V was cut by 0 bases and J by 4 bases, with 10 bases left in between. Germline lookup yields CDR1 SGHNT and CDR2 YYREEE (reference sequence). CDR3 length equals 14 residues. In DNA, the CDR3 is TGTGCCAGCAGCTTGGTCGGTAAAGCAGAGACCCAGTACTTC. It codes for CASSLVGKAETQYF.

This clone was picked up one time. The chain links TRBV11-2 to TRBJ2-1; 10 bases match TRBD2. The junction had 6 bases not matched to a gene; V was cut back by 1 base and J by 3 bases. The germline V gene has CDR1 SGHAT and CDR2 FQNNGV. The CDR3 has 17 amino acids. DNA for the CDR3: TGTGCCAGCAGCTTAGCTTCCGGGACTAGCGTCTACAATGAGCAGTTCTTC. Residues: CASSLASGTSVYNEQFF.

The chain links TRBV29-1 to TRBJ2-2; D is undetermined. Trimming stripped 4 bases from V and 8 bases from J, with 8 bases between. The length of the CDR3 is 11 residues. Germline assignment: CDR1 SQVTM and CDR2 ANQGSEA. The CDR3 loop is CSVGGRGELFF. The CDR3 coding sequence is TGCAGCGTTGGGGGTAGGGGGGAGCTGTTTTTT.

The sample holds one count of this clone. The chain joins TRBV19 to TRBJ2-3; a weak D match, TRBD1 (5 bases). V was cut by 6 bases and J by 7 bases, with 14 bases left in between. The CDR3 length is 13 residues. Germline V CDR1 and CDR2: LNHDA, SQIVND (reference sequence). The CDR3 is CASSQGLRNTQYF. Here the CDR3 DNA reads TGTGCCAGTAGCCAGGGCTTAAGGAATACGCAGTATTTT.

This clone was detected only a few times. For the CDR3, the DNA is TGTGCCAGCAGCTTAGACCCACCGGGACAGCCCCACGAGCAGTACTTC. Protein product: CASSLDPPGQPHEQYF. The rearrangement joins TRBV7-8 to TRBJ2-7; 7 bases are a match to TRBD1. Germline values: CDR1 SGHVS, CDR2 FQNEAQ. The CDR3 covers 16 residues. The trim removed 1 base at V and 5 bases at J, leaving 11 bases unmatched.

This CDR3 is CASSFRGPPETQYF. The CDR3 DNA reads TGTGCCAGCAGCTTCAGGGGCCCCCCGGAGACCCAGTACTTC. V gene TRBV28 combines with J gene TRBJ2-5, with D tentatively TRBD1 (6 bases). CDR1 and CDR2 from the germline V gene are MDHEN and SYDVKM. Trimming took 6 bases from V and 5 from J, leaving 16 bases between them. The CDR3 has 14 residues.

This clone has more than one count but fewer than ten. This sample also contains other DNA sequences that code for the same CDR3. This chain joins TRBV6-4 and TRBJ1-1, with a tentative D call TRBD1 (6 bases). Trimming removed 3 bases at V and 6 bases at J, with 11 bases between. The CDR3 totals 13 residues. Germline V gene lookup returns CDR1 MRHNA and CDR2 SNTAGT. The chain's CDR3 is CASSDRRGSEAFF. The CDR3 DNA follows: TGTGCCAGCAGTGATCGCAGGGGCTCTGAAGCTTTCTTT.

This clone was seen only once. This chain connects TRBV28 to TRBJ1-1; 10 bases are a match to TRBD1. Germline CDR1 is MDHEN and CDR2 is SYDVKM. Trimming removed 4 bases from V and 2 bases from J; junction bases left unmatched: 10. The length of the CDR3 is 17 residues. CDR3 nucleotides: TGTGCCAGCAGTTCCCCGGGACAGGGGACTCTAAACACTGAAGCTTTCTTT. It specifies CASSSPGQGTLNTEAFF.